This entry is about one TCR beta chain. This entry belongs to a study of blood T cell repertoires in COVID-19. Study information: Specimens from acute and convalescent COVID-19 originated in the United States, Italy and Spain. T cells, B-cell-depleted T cells, or PBMCs provided the cDNA or gDNA that served as material.

How the authors handled the data: The assay estimated nucleated cells by amplifying reference gene primers. Sequencing was performed with immunoSEQ multiplex PCR; in TCRdb, only in-frame clones are kept and a portion is missing. V and J calls and clone size come straight from that table; D and trimming were deduced from the DNA. The table includes approximately 240,000 clones, about four fifths detected once. The CDR3 length is 13 residues. Trimming removed 8 bases at V and 6 bases at J, with 11 bases between. The germline V gene encodes CDR1 MNHEY and CDR2 SVGAGI. This chain links TRBV6-5 with TRBJ1-6; D not certain. The TCR originated in a woman aged 55-70 years with acute or convalescent COVID-19. Material for sequencing was peripheral blood. The CDR3 coding sequence is TGTGCCAGCCGGAAAGACTTTAATTCACCCCTCCACTTT. It codes for CASRKDFNSPLHF.